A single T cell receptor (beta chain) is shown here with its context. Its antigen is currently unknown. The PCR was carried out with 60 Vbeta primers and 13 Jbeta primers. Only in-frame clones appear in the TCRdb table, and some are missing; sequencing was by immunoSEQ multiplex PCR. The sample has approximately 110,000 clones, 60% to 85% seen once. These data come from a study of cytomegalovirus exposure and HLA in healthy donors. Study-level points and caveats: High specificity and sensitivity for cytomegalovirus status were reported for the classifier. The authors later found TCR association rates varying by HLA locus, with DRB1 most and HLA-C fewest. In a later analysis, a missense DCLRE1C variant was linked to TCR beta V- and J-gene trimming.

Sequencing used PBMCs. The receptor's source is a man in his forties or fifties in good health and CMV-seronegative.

In nucleotides, the CDR3 is TGCGCCAGCAGCTTGGTAACTAGCGGGGGGGCAAATGAGCAGTTCTTC. It yields the protein CASSLVTSGGANEQFF. The chain joins TRBV5-1 to TRBJ2-1; 13 bases are a match to TRBD2. The CDR3 spans 16 residues. Trimming cost V 0 bases and J 7 bases; bases outside gene matches: 4. Germline V gene data show CDR1 as SGHRS and CDR2 as YFSETQ.